Only a few counts were recorded for the clone carrying this TCR beta chain. The antigen is not known. This sample was included in a study of blood T cells in healthy people across ages. The V end lost 8 bases, the J end lost 2 bases, and 22 bases lay between the germline ends. The length of the CDR3 is 16 residues. Overall study results and limits: Considered underestimates were the diversity estimates obtained from one million T cells.

Whenever a sample was processed, at least 7 million PBMCs were isolated. It was with a sample-barcoded 5' primer and a J-beta primer mix that a second PCR of roughly 7 to 12 cycles was run. A template-switch adaptor that had 12 random nucleotides put a tag on each cDNA molecule. MiXCR was run by TCRdb on the 5' RACE reads, yielding one entry per CDR3 protein. The sample carries 1.5 million to 1.8 million distinct CDR3 sequences, approximately 39% recorded once. The sequencing input was blood. The clonotype originates from a woman between 18 and 30 years old in good health. V usage is TRBV12-3 or TRBV12-4 and J usage is TRBJ2-7; D not resolved. The CDR3 region is CASAPLLETLTYEQYF. CDR3 coding DNA: TGTGCCAGCGCCCCCTTGTTAGAGACCCTTACCTACGAGCAGTACTTC.